A selection of T cell receptor beta chains follows, all from one sample in a study of cytomegalovirus exposure and HLA in healthy donors. The repertoire was sequenced with immunoSEQ multiplex PCR; TCRdb's copy has only in-frame clones and lacks some. The sample shows 100,000 to 150,000 clones, less than 90% of them seen only once. The sequenced sample consisted of PBMCs. The source is a man between 40 and 49 years old in good health and CMV-seronegative. Both conserved end residues are part of each CDR3. The D gene is left open where the match is weak. Size tells how often a clone was seen (once, few, many) or the class of an expanded clone, and some rows leave it out.

. TRBJ1-5 TRBV7-2 . CASSLNPGGNQPQHF TGTGCCAGCAGCTTAAACCCCGGGGGCAATCAGCCCCAGCATTTT
few TRBJ2-1 TRBV30 TRBD1 CAWSVQTGGQKQFF TGTGCCTGGTCTGTTCAGACAGGGGGTCAAAAACAGTTCTTC
. TRBJ2-3 TRBV27 . CASSYQGTTDTQYF TGTGCCAGCAGTTACCAGGGGACCACAGATACGCAGTATTTT
. TRBJ1-3 TRBV21-1 . CASTKSRDRGNRAGNTIYF TGTGCCAGCACCAAAAGTCGGGACAGGGGGAATAGGGCTGGAAACACCATATATTTT
. TRBJ2-5 TRBV7-2 TRBD2 CASSWTSGGLETQYF TGTGCCAGCAGCTGGACTAGCGGGGGGTTAGAGACCCAGTACTTC
. TRBJ2-2 TRBV5-1 . CASRRDTGELFF TGCGCCAGCAGGAGGGACACCGGGGAGCTGTTTTTT
few TRBJ2-7 TRBV14 TRBD2 CASSRLADEQYF TGTGCCAGCAGCCGACTAGCGGACGAGCAGTACTTC
. TRBJ2-2 TRBV11-2 . CASSPWTTSTGELFF TGTGCCAGCAGCCCCTGGACAACGAGCACCGGGGAGCTGTTTTTT
. TRBJ1-2 TRBV2 . CATFDRVYGYTF TGTGCCACCTTCGACAGAGTCTATGGCTACACCTTC
. TRBJ2-3 TRBV19 TRBD1 CASSISGGGTDTQYF TGTGCCAGTAGTATCTCAGGGGGCGGCACAGATACGCAGTATTTT
. TRBJ1-1 TRBV5-8 . CASSLGVGGPGDTEAFF TGTGCCAGCAGCTTGGGGGTCGGGGGTCCTGGCGACACTGAAGCTTTCTTT